This T cell receptor (beta chain) appears in the sequencing data of a study of a mutant IDH1 vaccine in newly diagnosed glioma. Study-wide background: Vaccination of patients was performed eight times, in weeks 1, 3, 5, 7, 11, 15, 19 and 23. Study-level points and caveats: The authors found pseudoprogression apparently unrelated to changes in top peripheral T cell clonotypes.

Turning to this clone: As yet, its antigen is unknown.

The time point is: week 5, during vaccination. Vaccination used 300 ug of mutant IDH1 20-mer peptide per dose, with topical imiquimod. Sequencing used immunoSEQ multiplex PCR; TCRdb keeps in-frame clones, though not all of them. The sample contains 39,000 or so clones, approximately 80% of which appear only once. Per the germline V gene, CDR1 is WNHNN and CDR2 is SYGVQD (reference sequence). This CDR3 region has 13 residues. The V and J ends lost 5 bases and 8 bases respectively, with 15 bases between them. V gene TRBV10-1 combines with J gene TRBJ1-2; possibly TRBD1 for D (5 bases). This clonotype was obtained from a man aged 40-55 years with glioma. Sequenced here: PBMCs, sampled from a glioma patient whose treatment included an IDH1 peptide vaccine. The CDR3: CASSKFLGGGYTF. CDR3 DNA: TGCGCCAGCAGTAAGTTCCTCGGGGGAGGCTACACCTTC.